The TCR beta chain under discussion was sequenced for a study of T cell changes during pregnancy in multiple sclerosis. Sequencing was performed with immunoSEQ multiplex PCR; in TCRdb, only in-frame clones are kept and a portion is missing. The table has over 65,000 clones, around 93% seen once. The junction had 12 bases not matched to a gene; V was cut back by 4 bases and J by 4 bases. From germline, CDR1 is SGHDT and CDR2 YYEEEE. The CDR3 is made up of 16 amino acids. The TCR sequence derives from a female donor in good health, enrolled as a control in a pregnancy study. The chain recombines TRBV5-6 with TRBJ2-5; 8 bases fit TRBD2. The material was peripheral blood, obtained in the first trimester of pregnancy. The CDR3 loop reads CASSTGRGGPGETQYF. The DNA for the CDR3 is TGTGCCAGCAGCACCGGGAGGGGGGGGCCTGGAGAGACCCAGTACTTC.